These 13 T cell receptor beta chains originate from one sample sequenced in a study of T-cell memory formation after mild COVID-19. TCRdb ran MiXCR on the 5' RACE reads and lists one entry per CDR3 protein. Among about 360,000 distinct CDR3 sequences, around 14% were seen once, and the ten largest hold 22%. The sequenced material came from PBMCs or a T cell subset sorted from them (not recorded which). The receptors stem from a man aged 18 to 30 who had mild COVID-19 (a few samples of this study predate the infection). Cell type and time point are not known.

In its sample, this clonotype was seen a few times. This sequence joins TRBV5-5 and TRBJ2-5; D is uncertain. Germline V gives CDR1 SGHKS, CDR2 YYEKEE (reference sequence). The V gene lost 2 bases and the J gene lost 2 bases, with 7 bases spanning the gap. The CDR3 consists of 13 residues. The CDR3 DNA reads TGTGCCAGCAGCTTATACGGACAAGAGACCCAGTACTTC. Its translation: CASSLYGQETQYF.

This clonotype was found a few times. The V gene is TRBV15, the J gene TRBJ2-7; D may be TRBD1 (5 bases). CDR3 length: 13 residues. Germline-derived CDR1 and CDR2 are LNHNV and YYDKDF (reference sequence). V was clipped by 4 bases and J by 6 bases, with 13 bases between them. The DNA for the CDR3 is TGTGCCACCAGCACCCCCAGGGTCCCCGAGCAGTACGTC. It is translated as CATSTPRVPEQYV.

This clonotype was recorded many times. The chain uses TRBV7-2 and TRBJ2-1; D uncertain. Germline CDR1 and CDR2: SGHTA and FQGNSA. The CDR3 is 15 residues long. V lost 1 base and J 3 bases, leaving 10 bases between the germline ends. In DNA, the CDR3 is TGTGCCAGCAGCTTAGGACCGCGGATCTACAATGAGCAGTTCTTC. This encodes CASSLGPRIYNEQFF.

The gene calls are TRBV6-5 and TRBJ2-1; 12 nucleotides agree with TRBD1. The CDR3 covers 15 residues. V was pared by 4 bases and J by 8 bases, with 6 bases of the junction left unmatched. CDR1 and CDR2 (germline): MNHEY, SVGAGI. Here the CDR3 reads CASSSPGQGADEQFF. In DNA, the CDR3 is TGTGCCAGCAGTTCCCCGGGACAGGGGGCAGATGAGCAGTTCTTC.

Many counts were recorded for this clonotype. V usage is TRBV7-8 and J usage is TRBJ1-5; 10 positions agree with TRBD1. CDR1 is SGHVS and CDR2 is FQNEAQ in the germline V gene. The CDR3 spans 15 residues. J was trimmed by 6 bases and V by 1 base; bases with no gene match: 3. The CDR3 reads CASSLGQGAGQPQHF. Here the CDR3 DNA reads TGTGCCAGCAGCTTAGGACAGGGGGCAGGTCAGCCCCAGCATTTT.

On this clonotype itself: Its ends do not fully match the called genes, so a read error is possible. The chain joins TRBV7-2 to TRBJ2-1; 8 bases align to TRBD2. The CDR3 has 14 residues. Germline values: CDR1 SGHTA, CDR2 FQGNSA. As DNA, the CDR3 is TGTGCCAGAAGCTTAGGGACTAGTTCCAATGAGCAGTTCTTC. Translated: CARSLGTSSNEQFF.

This clonotype occurred a few times. V usage is TRBV18 and J usage is TRBJ2-1, with D maybe TRBD1 (6 bases). Germline V CDR1 and CDR2: KGHSH, LQKENI. Trimming removed 3 bases at V and 4 bases at J, with 25 bases between. The CDR3 is 19 residues long. The CDR3 DNA follows: TGTGCCAGCTCACCTCTGCCAGGGGTCGCCCTCGTAAAATACAATGAGCAGTTCTTC. Its protein is CASSPLPGVALVKYNEQFF.

The V gene is TRBV7-2, the J gene TRBJ2-5; TRBD1 or TRBD2 may be the D gene (5 bases each). This CDR3 is 16 amino acids long. Germline V gene lookup returns CDR1 SGHTA and CDR2 FQGNSA. V was shortened by 5 bases and J by 0 bases, with 16 bases between the two germline ends. This CDR3 reads CASSQQETGYQETQYF. The CDR3 bases are TGTGCCAGCAGCCAACAGGAAACGGGGTACCAAGAGACCCAGTACTTC.

V usage is TRBV7-9 and J usage is TRBJ1-6; D gene uncertain. The CDR3 extends over 14 amino acids. V was cut by 5 bases and J by 9 bases, with 14 bases left in between. Germline loops: CDR1 SEHNR, CDR2 FQNEAQ (reference sequence). The CDR3, as DNA: TGTGCCAGCAGCAGCGACACGGCCCTTTCACCCCTCCACTTT. This codes for CASSSDTALSPLHF. The full variable domain, its missing parts supplied by reference TRBV7-9 and TRBJ1-6, is DTGVSQNPRHKITKRGQNVTFRCDPISEHNRLYWYRQTLGQGPEFLTYFQNEAQLEKSRLLSDRFSAERPKGSFSTLEIQRTEQGDSAMYLCASSSDTALSPLHFGNGTRLTVT.

Only a few counts were recorded for this clonotype. The chain combines TRBV20-1 with TRBJ2-3, with 12 bases matching TRBD2. The junction had 10 bases not matched to a gene; V was cut back by 3 bases and J by 3 bases. The CDR3 sequence is 17 residues long. Germline assignment: CDR1 DFQATT and CDR2 SNEGSKA (reference sequence). The CDR3 region is CSARAPSLAGGTDTQYF. CDR3 nucleotides: TGCAGTGCTAGGGCCCCTTCTCTAGCGGGGGGGACAGATACGCAGTATTTT.

The rearrangement uses TRBV14 and TRBJ2-7; maybe TRBD2 (6 bases). V was pared by 0 bases and J by 4 bases, with 10 bases between. Germline V gene lookup returns CDR1 SGHDN and CDR2 FVKESK. The CDR3 sequence is 14 residues long. The CDR3 bases are TGTGCCAGCAGCCAAGAAGGGGACTCATACGAGCAGTACTTC. Translating it yields CASSQEGDSYEQYF.

In its sample, this clonotype was seen once. This rearrangement joins TRBV27 to TRBJ2-7, with D perhaps matching TRBD2 (5 bases). This CDR3 region has 13 residues. Looked up from germline, CDR1 is MNHEY and CDR2 is SMNVEV (reference sequence). V lost 7 bases to trimming and J lost 3 bases, with 13 bases between them. The CDR3 here is CASNHDRDYEQYF. The CDR3 bases are TGTGCCAGCAACCACGACCGGGACTACGAGCAGTACTTC.

This clonotype came up a few times. The chain is built from TRBV5-6 and TRBJ1-5; D is undetermined. Germline loops: CDR1 SGHDT, CDR2 YYEEEE. Trimming took off 5 bases at V and 0 bases at J, with 12 bases between the two ends. The CDR3 contains 15 residues. The CDR3 loop reads CASSRWEYSNQPQHF. The CDR3 DNA reads as TGTGCCAGCAGTCGTTGGGAGTATAGCAATCAGCCCCAGCATTTT.